This T cell receptor beta chain was identified in a study of blood T cell repertoires in COVID-19. The CDR3 length is 13 residues. With V trimmed by 8 bases and J by 5 bases, 6 bases remained unmatched. Germline lookup yields CDR1 MNHEY and CDR2 SMNVEV (reference sequence). In the original workflow: Using reference gene primer amplification, nucleated cell counts were estimated. TCRdb's table, derived via immunoSEQ multiplex PCR, lists solely in-frame clones and lacks some. Clone size and the V and J calls come from that table; the DNA yielded D and trimming. This sample has about 360,000 clones, with about 88% found just once. While infection was still active, Seattle patients were enrolled and then followed longitudinally.

The sequenced sample consisted of peripheral blood. The genes are TRBV27 and TRBJ1-2; 9 nucleotides line up with TRBD1. This TCR was recovered from a woman in her fifties or sixties with COVID-19, enrolled during active disease. DNA for the CDR3: TGTGCCAGCGGTAATGACAGGGGGTATGGCTACACCTTC. Translating it yields CASGNDRGYGYTF.